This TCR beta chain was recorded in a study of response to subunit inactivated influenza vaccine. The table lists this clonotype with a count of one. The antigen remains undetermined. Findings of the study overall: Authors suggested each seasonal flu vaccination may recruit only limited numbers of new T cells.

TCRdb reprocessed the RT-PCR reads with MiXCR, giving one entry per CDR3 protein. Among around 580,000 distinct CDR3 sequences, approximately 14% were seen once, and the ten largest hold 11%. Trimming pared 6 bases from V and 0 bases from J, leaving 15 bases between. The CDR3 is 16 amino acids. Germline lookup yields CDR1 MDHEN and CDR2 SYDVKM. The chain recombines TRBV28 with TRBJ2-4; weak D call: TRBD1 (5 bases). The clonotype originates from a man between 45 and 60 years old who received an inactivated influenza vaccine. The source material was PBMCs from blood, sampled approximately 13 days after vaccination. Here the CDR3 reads CASSASSGLAKNIQYF. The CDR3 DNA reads TGTGCCAGCAGCGCATCCTCAGGGCTAGCCAAAAACATTCAGTACTTC. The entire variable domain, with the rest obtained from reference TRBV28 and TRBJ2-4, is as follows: DVKVTQSSRYLVKRTGEKVFLECVQDMDHENMFWYRQDPGLGLRLIYFSYDVKMKEKGDIPEGYSVSREKKERFSLILESASTNQTSMYLCASSASSGLAKNIQYFGAGTRLSVL.